This entry is about one T cell receptor (beta chain). Authors' analysis steps: The assay estimated nucleated cells by amplifying reference gene primers. Data came from immunoSEQ multiplex PCR; TCRdb stores just in-frame clones and leaves some out. V and J calls and clone size come straight from that table; D and trimming were deduced from the DNA. Of 150,000 to 200,000 clones listed, about nine tenths were seen once; the top ten hold 3.5% to 5%. These data come from a study of blood T cell repertoires in COVID-19. Study overall: Samples representing acute and convalescent COVID-19 were sourced from the United States, Italy and Spain. T cells, B-cell-depleted T cells, or PBMCs provided the cDNA or gDNA that served as material.

This receptor was obtained from a woman younger than 45 with acute or convalescent COVID-19. Specimen: peripheral blood.

The CDR3 protein is CASSHGQASGNTIYF. The DNA of the CDR3 is TGTGCCAGCAGCCACGGACAGGCCTCTGGAAACACCATATATTTT. The rearrangement joins TRBV3-1 (or the pseudogene TRBV3-2) to TRBJ1-3; 7 nucleotides match TRBD1. Germline-derived CDR1 and CDR2 are LGHDT and YNNKEL (reference sequence). This CDR3 spans 15 amino acids. V shed 3 bases, J shed 0 bases, and the junction held 2 bases outside the gene matches.